One sample yielded the 13 T cell receptor beta chains listed below, sequenced in a study of regulatory T cells in long-lasting Graves disease (dated by TCRdb to the early 2020s). The method was multiplex PCR. Instrument used: Illumina HiSeq 4000. To build TCR beta libraries, CDR3 regions were amplified by Arm-PCR using iRepertoire HTBI primers. TCRdb cleaned the public reads at Q25 with fastp, built clones with MiXCR and kept in-frame beta chains. Each CDR3 protein gets just one entry, which takes the most common genes and DNA from the rows behind it. For this sample there are 350,000 to 550,000 distinct CDR3 sequences; about 14% appear just once. Around a sixth of the sample goes to the ten largest clones. Taken with the paper, the label for time point translates to: newly diagnosed GD, antithyroid drugs for less than 3 months. RNA was extracted from PBMCs in TRIzol for both TCR sequencing and RNA sequencing.

This sample was shared with a second study, whose subject was T cells in Graves' hyperthyroidism and ophthalmopathy.

The specimen was peripheral blood mononuclear cells (PBMCs), collected at new diagnosis, from a patient treated with antithyroid drugs. The receptors come from a woman in her 50s with Graves disease. Donor details come from another sample of the same person, matched by shared clones.

The V gene is TRBV18, the J gene TRBJ1-3; no firm D call. Germline CDR1 KGHSH, CDR2 LQKENI. The CDR3 has 16 residues. Trimming cost V 3 bases and J 0 bases, with 12 bases left between them. CDR3 sequence: CASSPVDGGSGNTIYF. CDR3 in DNA: TGTGCCAGCTCACCTGTCGACGGAGGCTCTGGAAACACCATATATTTT.

This clonotype was picked up many times. The chain joins TRBV12-3 or TRBV12-4 to TRBJ2-7, with 7 positions matching TRBD1. V was clipped by 5 bases and J by 2 bases; unmatched bases: 9. The CDR3 spans 15 residues. CDR3 in amino acids: CASSTSGTATYEQYF. CDR3 nucleotides: TGTGCCAGCAGTACTTCCGGGACAGCAACCTACGAGCAGTACTTC.

The table lists this clonotype with many counts. Here the CDR3 reads CASRPWGFSGSSYEQYF. Written as DNA, the CDR3 is TGTGCCAGCAGACCTTGGGGGTTTAGCGGCAGCTCCTACGAGCAGTACTTC. This sequence joins TRBV6-2 or TRBV6-3 and TRBJ2-7, with TRBD2 as a possible D gene (6 bases). Between the trimmed V and J ends, which lost 6 bases and 0 bases, there was a span of 21 bases. The CDR3 covers 17 residues. CDR1 and CDR2 (germline): MNHEY, SVGEGT.

As to this clonotype: Since the CDR3 does not end with the conserved phenylalanine or tryptophan, this likely comes from a read error. This chain connects TRBV27 to TRBJ2-3, with D perhaps matching TRBD2 (6 bases). Trimming took 10 bases from V and 8 from J, leaving 10 bases between them. Germline V gives CDR1 MNHEY, CDR2 SMNVEV (reference sequence). The CDR3 runs 10 residues. The CDR3 spells CATGTLTQYS. CDR3 coding DNA: TGTGCCACCGGGACTCTTACGCAGTATTCT.

The V gene is TRBV5-4, the J gene TRBJ2-5; 7 nucleotides match TRBD1. The CDR3 is 16 amino acids. V was clipped by 0 bases and J by 4 bases; unmatched bases: 9. Per the germline V gene, CDR1 is SGHNT and CDR2 is YYREEE (reference sequence). CDR3 residues: CASSLGGSGGIETQYF. DNA for the CDR3: TGTGCCAGCAGCTTGGGGGGCTCAGGGGGTATAGAGACCCAGTACTTC.

This clonotype came up many times. This sequence joins TRBV5-1 and TRBJ1-2; possible D gene TRBD1, 5 bases. The germline V gene encodes CDR1 SGHRS and CDR2 YFSETQ. V gave up 0 bases and J gave up 7 bases, with 13 bases separating them. There are 14 residues in the CDR3. The CDR3 bases are TGCGCCAGCAGCTTGGGACAGCCCTCCCTTGGCTACACCTTC. The encoded protein is CASSLGQPSLGYTF.

The chain joins TRBV3-1 to TRBJ2-2, with a tentative D call TRBD2 (6 bases). V was pared by 7 bases and J by 1 base, with 10 bases between. CDR1 is LGHDT and CDR2 is YNNKEL in the germline V gene (reference sequence). The CDR3 consists of 14 residues. In DNA form, the CDR3 reads TGTGCCAGCAAGGCGGGACTGAACACCGGGGAGCTGTTTTTT. This translates into CASKAGLNTGELFF.

A word on this clonotype: This may stem from a read error, because a much larger clone lies one nucleotide away. The chain is built from TRBV27 and TRBJ2-1, with 9 bases aligning to TRBD1. The germline gives CDR1 MNHEY, CDR2 SMNVEV (reference sequence). The CDR3 consists of 15 residues. V lost 2 bases and J lost 3; bases outside the gene matches: 2. CDR3 protein: CASSLTGGIYNEQFF. CDR3 nucleotides: TGTGCCAGCAGTTTAACAGGGGGCATCTACAATGAGCAGTTCTTC.

Turning to this clonotype: Since a much larger clone is just one base distant, this may be a read error. V usage is TRBV28 and J usage is TRBJ2-7; no firm D call. Germline CDR1 is MDHEN and CDR2 is SYDVKM. The CDR3 consists of 13 residues. The CDR3 nucleotides read TGTGCCAACAGTTTATCCAGCCACTACGAGCAGTACTTC. Translating it yields CANSLSSHYEQYF.

This clonotype turned up a few times. The chain carries TRBV6-7 and TRBJ1-3; the D gene is possibly TRBD1 (5 bases). TRBV6-7 is labeled an ORF, and its function is uncertain. The CDR3 consists of 16 residues. Trimming shortened V by 2 bases and J by 1 base, and 12 bases separated the two germline ends. The CDR3 is CASSYVSGRSGNTIYF. DNA of the CDR3: TGTGCCAGCAGTTACGTTTCAGGGAGGTCTGGAAACACCATATATTTT.

With regard to this clonotype: Being one base from a much bigger clone, this may be a read error. The conserved final phenylalanine or tryptophan is absent from the CDR3, which likely points to a read error. V gene TRBV3-1 combines with J gene TRBJ2-1; D may correspond to TRBD1 or TRBD2 (5 bases each). Germline CDR1 LGHDT, CDR2 YNNKEL (reference sequence). This CDR3 region has 15 residues. V dropped 0 bases and J dropped 2 bases, with 8 bases sitting between them. The CDR3 DNA reads as TGTGCCAGCAGCCAAGATCTGGGGGCCTACAATGAGCAGTTCCTC. Protein product: CASSQDLGAYNEQFL.

The genes are TRBV5-4 and TRBJ2-1; 10 bases agree with TRBD2. The junction had 24 bases not matched to a gene; V was cut back by 4 bases and J by 2 bases. CDR1 is SGHNT and CDR2 is YYREEE in the germline V gene (reference sequence). This CDR3 contains 22 residues. CDR3 nucleotide sequence: TGTGCCAGCAGCCCCCTAGCGGGAGTCGCGCTCGGGGGAGTCGAGGCCTACAATGAGCAGTTCTTC. Translating gives CASSPLAGVALGGVEAYNEQFF.

V gene TRBV24-1 combines with J gene TRBJ2-3; D remains ambiguous. The CDR3 has 13 residues. Trimming cost V 5 bases and J 1 base, with 6 bases left between them. In germline, CDR1 is KGHDR, CDR2 SFDVKD. This chain's CDR3 is CATSVGRTDTQYF. DNA for the CDR3: TGTGCCACCAGTGTTGGGCGCACAGATACGCAGTATTTT.